A single sample is the source of the 25 T cell receptor beta chains below, sequenced in a study of cytomegalovirus exposure and HLA in healthy donors (dated 2017 in TCRdb). The method behind the library was the immunoSEQ multiplex PCR assay. For the multiplex PCR, a mixture combining 60 forward primers for TCR Vbeta segments and 13 reverse primers for TCR Jbeta segments was used. Drawn from immuneACCESS, this table holds only the in-frame rearrangements with V and J called that TCRdb kept. Clones are partly lost; checked studies trace under half to an unresolved V gene and leave the rest unexplained. The sample contains hundreds of thousands of clones, 77% of them found a single time. 2.5% to 3% of the sample is taken by the ten largest. The sequenced sample consisted of PBMCs. The receptors were gathered from an older woman in good health and CMV-seropositive.

The V and J genes are TRBV6-5 and TRBJ2-3; D is unresolved. Trimming left V 6 bases short and J 1 base short, with 11 bases between. Looked up from germline, CDR1 is MNHEY and CDR2 is SVGAGI. The CDR3 consists of 14 residues. The CDR3 loop is CASSPGRRTDTQYF. In DNA, the CDR3 is TGTGCCAGCAGCCCAGGTCGGCGCACAGATACGCAGTATTTT.

V gene TRBV18 combines with J gene TRBJ1-4, with D unresolved. The CDR3 sequence is 16 residues long. From germline, CDR1 is KGHSH and CDR2 LQKENI. Trimming took 4 bases from V and 0 from J, leaving 12 bases between them. This chain's CDR3 is CASSREQLATNEKLFF. CDR3 coding DNA: TGTGCCAGCTCACGAGAACAGCTTGCAACTAATGAAAAACTGTTTTTT.

This chain links TRBV6-1 with TRBJ1-2, with 10 bases that match TRBD1. The trim removed 3 bases at V and 1 base at J, leaving 5 bases unmatched. The V gene's germline CDR1 is MNHNS and CDR2 SASEGT. CDR3 length equals 16 residues. CDR3 residues: CASSDWDRGNNYGYTF. Written as DNA, the CDR3 is TGTGCCAGCAGTGATTGGGACAGGGGCAATAACTATGGCTACACCTTC.

In regard to this clone: At the DNA level, this CDR3 is encoded by other sequences in the same sample as well. The rearrangement uses TRBV18 and TRBJ2-7; 7 bases are a match to TRBD1. The CDR3 has 15 amino acids. Germline loops: CDR1 KGHSH, CDR2 LQKENI. V dropped 3 bases and J dropped 0; count of bases not matched to a gene: 5. The CDR3 region has the DNA TGTGCCAGCTCACCGTACAGGGACAGCTCCTACGAGCAGTACTTC. It yields the protein CASSPYRDSSYEQYF.

This clone has only a few counts. The rearrangement joins TRBV6-5 to TRBJ2-1, with D maybe TRBD2 (6 bases). In germline, CDR1 is MNHEY, CDR2 SVGAGI. Deletions cut 5 bases from V and 12 bases from J, with 23 bases between. The CDR3 loop spans 15 amino acids. CDR3 coding DNA: TGTGCCAGCAGTCTGAATTTGGGGGGACCCAGCGGGCAGTTCTTC. Protein sequence: CASSLNLGGPSGQFF.

The chain has TRBV5-1 and TRBJ2-7, with TRBD2 matching 7 bases. Germline CDR1 reads SGHRS; CDR2 reads YFSETQ. J was trimmed by 3 bases and V by 1 base; bases with no gene match: 10. CDR3 length equals 16 residues. Here the CDR3 reads CASSLLGGGEVYEQYF. For the CDR3, the DNA is TGCGCCAGCAGCTTGTTGGGGGGAGGGGAGGTCTACGAGCAGTACTTC. Full variable domain (remainder filled in from reference TRBV5-1 and TRBJ2-7): KAGVTQTPRYLIKTRGQQVTLSCSPISGHRSVSWYQQTPGQGLQFLFEYFSETQRNKGNFPGRFSGRQFSNSRSEMNVSTLELGDSALYLCASSLLGGGEVYEQYFGPGTRLTVT.

The CDR3 DNA reads TGTGCCAGCAGTCGACAGACTTCTGGAAACACCATATATTTT. Translated: CASSRQTSGNTIYF. This chain joins TRBV6-5 and TRBJ1-3; a weak D match, TRBD1 (5 bases). This CDR3 is 14 amino acids long. Germline-derived CDR1 and CDR2 are MNHEY and SVGAGI. Trimming took off 5 bases at V and 1 base at J, with 9 bases between the two ends.

This clone was seen once. This chain uses TRBV10-3 with TRBJ2-7, with D unresolved. Germline V gene data show CDR1 as ENHRY and CDR2 as SYGVKD. V was trimmed by 4 bases and J by 2 bases, leaving 3 bases between them. This CDR3 is built from 11 residues. The CDR3 nucleotides are TGTGCCATCAGTGTAACCTACGAGCAGTACTTC. This translates into CAISVTYEQYF.

The gene calls are TRBV14 and TRBJ2-3; D remains ambiguous. Germline CDR1 SGHDN, CDR2 FVKESK. The CDR3 length is 12 residues. V lost 5 bases to trimming and J lost 0 bases, with 3 bases between them. CDR3 bases: TGTGCCAGCAGCACTAGCACAGATACGCAGTATTTT. Translating it yields CASSTSTDTQYF.

This chain links TRBV4-2 with TRBJ2-7; the match to TRBD2 covers 10 bases. Per the germline V gene, CDR1 is LGHNA and CDR2 is YNFKEQ. V gave up 0 bases and J gave up 3 bases; unmatched junction bases: 2. This CDR3 is built from 15 residues. CDR3 in amino acids: CASSQEAGGHYEQYF. The CDR3 nucleotides read TGTGCCAGCAGCCAAGAAGCGGGGGGGCACTACGAGCAGTACTTC.

The rearrangement uses TRBV5-1 and TRBJ1-4, with 9 bases aligning to TRBD1. J gave up 5 bases and V 6 bases, and 5 bases lay outside the gene matches. The CDR3 sequence is 14 residues long. Germline CDR1 SGHRS, CDR2 YFSETQ. The CDR3 here is CASNLGQGNEKLFF. DNA of the CDR3: TGCGCCAGCAACCTAGGACAGGGGAATGAAAAACTGTTTTTT.

The chain has TRBV30 and TRBJ2-5; a weak D match, TRBD1 (6 bases). CDR1 GTSNPN and CDR2 SVGIG come from the germline V gene (reference sequence). The CDR3 extends over 16 amino acids. V was pared by 4 bases and J by 7 bases, with 25 bases between. The CDR3 loop is CAWTKQGAPAIWTQYF. In DNA form, the CDR3 reads TGTGCCTGGACGAAACAGGGAGCGCCGGCGATTTGGACCCAGTACTTC.

This clone was seen a handful of times. J is TRBJ1-4 and V is TRBV28; 8 bases match TRBD1. CDR1 and CDR2 (germline): MDHEN, SYDVKM. The CDR3 sequence is 13 residues long. The junction had 8 bases not matched to a gene; V was cut back by 6 bases and J by 11 bases. CDR3 loop: CASSSGQGGKLFF. In DNA form, the CDR3 reads TGTGCCAGCAGCTCCGGACAGGGCGGGAAACTGTTTTTT.

The genes are TRBV21-1 and TRBJ2-7; TRBD1, the table's D call, was not compared with the DNA. TRBV21-1 is tagged as a pseudogene. The CDR3 loop spans 13 amino acids. The CDR3 region is CASSDRGSYEQYF. The CDR3 DNA sequence: TGTGCCAGCAGCGACAGGGGCTCCTACGAGCAGTACTTC.

CDR3 residues: CSVSREFGNEQFF. As DNA, the CDR3 is TGCAGCGTTTCCCGGGAGTTTGGCAATGAGCAGTTCTTC. V gene TRBV29-1 combines with J gene TRBJ2-1; a weak D match, TRBD2 (6 bases). Germline lookup yields CDR1 SQVTM and CDR2 ANQGSEA. V lost 5 bases to trimming and J lost 6 bases, with 14 bases between them. The CDR3 consists of 13 residues.

Points on this clone: At one end the junction does not follow the germline gene, possibly because of a read error. For the CDR3, the DNA is TGTGCCAGCAGCGTACGACAGGGTCTCTCCTTC. Translation gives CASSVRQGLSF. The chain couples TRBV5-6 to TRBJ1-2, with TRBD1 identical over 7 bases. Germline values: CDR1 SGHDT, CDR2 YYEEEE. This CDR3 region has 11 residues.

The chain has TRBV7-8 and TRBJ2-7; D is perhaps TRBD1 (6 bases). This CDR3 has 14 amino acids. CDR1 and CDR2 (germline): SGHVS, FQNEAQ. V shed 1 base and J shed 3 bases, with 10 bases lying between them. CDR3 protein: CASSLGTEIYEQYF. The CDR3 bases are TGTGCCAGCAGCTTAGGGACAGAAATCTACGAGCAGTACTTC.

The rearrangement links TRBV6-1 to TRBJ1-3; D uncertain. Germline-derived CDR1 and CDR2 are MNHNS and SASEGT. The CDR3 has 16 amino acids. Trimming left V 2 bases short and J 1 base short, with 12 bases between. Here the CDR3 DNA reads TGTGCCAGCAGTGAACCGGGAGGGAGGTCTGGAAACACCATATATTTT. This gives the protein CASSEPGGRSGNTIYF.

The chain recombines TRBV11-2 with TRBJ2-7; D unresolved. V was shortened by 3 bases and J by 2 bases, with 14 bases between the two germline ends. Germline V lookup: CDR1 SGHAT, CDR2 FQNNGV. CDR3 size: 15 residues. CDR3 DNA sequence: TGTGCCAGCAGCTTTACAGTTACGTCCCCCTACGAGCAGTACTTC. Residues: CASSFTVTSPYEQYF.

The chain links TRBV5-6 to TRBJ2-7; no clear D gene. This CDR3 contains 15 residues. V lost 3 bases, J lost 5 bases, and 18 bases lay in between. Per germline, CDR1 SGHDT and CDR2 YYEEEE. DNA of the CDR3: TGTGCCAGCAGCTCAAACCGGGTCCCCCCTGACGAGCAGTACTTC. It yields the protein CASSSNRVPPDEQYF.

This clone was recorded only once. Other nucleotide sequences from this sample produce the same CDR3. This sequence joins TRBV4-1 and TRBJ1-1; 7 nucleotides match TRBD1. The CDR3 is 17 amino acids. Germline V gene data show CDR1 as MGHRA and CDR2 as YSYEKL. J was trimmed by 0 bases and V by 0 bases; bases with no gene match: 7. The CDR3 nucleotides read TGCGCCAGCAGCCAAGACCCTAGGACAGGAGTGAACACTGAAGCTTTCTTT. This sequence encodes CASSQDPRTGVNTEAFF.

The chain joins TRBV7-8 to TRBJ1-5; D gene unclear. The CDR3 consists of 16 residues. Germline V gives CDR1 SGHVS, CDR2 FQNEAQ. The ends were cut back, 0 bases at V and 0 bases at J, with 9 bases in the middle. The CDR3 DNA sequence: TGTGCCAGCAGCTTAGCGAGGGCAGATAGCAATCAGCCCCAGCATTTT. This gives the protein CASSLARADSNQPQHF.

This clone was counted once. The chain carries TRBV5-1 and TRBJ2-2; 8 bases are shared with TRBD1. CDR1 is SGHRS and CDR2 is YFSETQ in the germline V gene. This CDR3 has 14 amino acids. The ends lost 4 bases at V and 7 bases at J; junction bases unmatched: 6. CDR3 nucleotides: TGCGCCAGCAGCGGCAGGGGGCTAGACGGGGAGCTGTTTTTT. This encodes CASSGRGLDGELFF.

Comment on this clone: The same CDR3 also results from other DNA sequences found in this sample. In DNA form, the CDR3 reads TGTGCCAGCAGCTTATCTCAGGAGAACACTGAAGCTTTCTTT. This encodes CASSLSQENTEAFF. The rearrangement joins TRBV7-9 to TRBJ1-1; D is unresolved. Germline CDR1 SEHNR, CDR2 FQNEAQ (reference sequence). Trimming took 2 bases from V and 1 from J, leaving 8 bases between them. The length of the CDR3 is 14 residues. The whole variable domain, filled in from reference TRBV7-9 and TRBJ1-1, reads DTGVSQNPRHKITKRGQNVTFRCDPISEHNRLYWYRQTLGQGPEFLTYFQNEAQLEKSRLLSDRFSAERPKGSFSTLEIQRTEQGDSAMYLCASSLSQENTEAFFGQGTRLTVV.

V gene TRBV30 combines with J gene TRBJ2-7, with 8 positions matching TRBD1. The ends lost 1 base at V and 0 bases at J; junction bases unmatched: 23. From germline, CDR1 is GTSNPN and CDR2 SVGIG (reference sequence). The CDR3 consists of 21 residues. CDR3 DNA: TGTGCCTGGAGTGGGGGACAGGTGATTCACCGCCACTCCACTAGCTCCTACGAGCAGTACTTC. This gives the protein CAWSGGQVIHRHSTSSYEQYF.